This TCR beta chain comes out of a study of CD8 T cells in Susac syndrome. TCR beta sequences were obtained from blood CD8+ and CD4+ T cells. V lost 3 bases, J lost 2 bases, and 18 bases lay in between. There are 17 residues in the CDR3. With random hexamers, about 0.5 to 1 ug RNA was reverse transcribed. Each CDR3 protein is one row after TCRdb ran MiXCR on the immunoSEQ multiplex PCR reads. The data contain about 180,000 distinct CDR3 sequences, roughly 92% of them singletons. Sequenced: CD4+ T cells from PBMCs. The chain joins TRBV12-3 or TRBV12-4 to TRBJ2-3; TRBD1 might be the D (5 bases). This TCR was recovered from a human donor with Susac syndrome. The CDR3 sequence is CASSLERGKGITDTQYF. The CDR3 nucleotides read TGTGCCAGCAGTTTGGAGCGCGGAAAGGGGATCACAGATACGCAGTATTTT.